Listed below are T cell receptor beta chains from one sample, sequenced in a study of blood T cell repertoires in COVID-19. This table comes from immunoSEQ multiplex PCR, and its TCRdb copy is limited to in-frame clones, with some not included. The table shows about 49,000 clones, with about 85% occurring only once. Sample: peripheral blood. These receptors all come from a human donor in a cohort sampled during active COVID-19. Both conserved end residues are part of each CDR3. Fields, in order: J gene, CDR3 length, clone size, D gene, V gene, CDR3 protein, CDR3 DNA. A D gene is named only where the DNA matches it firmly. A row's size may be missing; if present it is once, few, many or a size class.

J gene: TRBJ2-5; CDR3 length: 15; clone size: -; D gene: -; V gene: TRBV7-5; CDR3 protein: CARSHRTSGEETQYF; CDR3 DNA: TGTGCCAGAAGCCATAGGACTAGCGGAGAAGAGACCCAGTACTTC
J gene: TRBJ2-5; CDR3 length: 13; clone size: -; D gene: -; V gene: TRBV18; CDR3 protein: CASHDYQGETQYF; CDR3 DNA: TGTGCCAGCCACGATTACCAGGGAGAGACCCAGTACTTC
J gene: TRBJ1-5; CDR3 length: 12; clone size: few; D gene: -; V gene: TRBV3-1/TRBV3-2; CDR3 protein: CASSPGNQPQHF; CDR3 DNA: TGTGCCAGCAGCCCAGGAAATCAGCCCCAGCATTTT
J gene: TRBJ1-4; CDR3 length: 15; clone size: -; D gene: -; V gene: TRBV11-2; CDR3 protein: CASSKRRATNEKLFF; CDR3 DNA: TGTGCCAGCAGCAAAAGACGGGCAACTAATGAAAAACTGTTTTTT
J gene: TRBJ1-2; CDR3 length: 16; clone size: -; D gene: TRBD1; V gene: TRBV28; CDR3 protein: CASSLRASRGQDGYTF; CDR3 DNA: TGTGCCAGCAGTTTAAGGGCCAGCAGGGGGCAGGATGGCTACACCTTC
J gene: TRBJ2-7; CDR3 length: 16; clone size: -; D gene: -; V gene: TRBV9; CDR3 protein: CARSGGAGTGGYEQYF; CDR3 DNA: TGTGCCCGCAGCGGGGGGGCCGGGACAGGGGGCTACGAGCAGTACTTC
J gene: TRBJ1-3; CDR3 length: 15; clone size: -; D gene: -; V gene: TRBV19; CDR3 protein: CASSIWGDSGNTIYF; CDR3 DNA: TGTGCCAGTAGTATATGGGGGGACTCTGGAAACACCATATATTTT
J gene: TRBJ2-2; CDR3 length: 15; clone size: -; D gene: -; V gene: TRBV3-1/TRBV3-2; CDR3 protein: CASSPPSVNTGELFF; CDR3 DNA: TGTGCCAGCAGCCCCCCTAGCGTTAACACCGGGGAGCTGTTTTTT
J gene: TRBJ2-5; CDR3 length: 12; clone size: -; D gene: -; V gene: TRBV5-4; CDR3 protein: CASSYRGETQYF; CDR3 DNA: TGTGCCAGCAGCTATAGGGGGGAGACCCAGTACTTC
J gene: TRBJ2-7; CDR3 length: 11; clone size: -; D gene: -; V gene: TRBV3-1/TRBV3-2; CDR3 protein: CASSQAYEQYF; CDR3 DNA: TGTGCCAGCAGCCAAGCATACGAGCAGTACTTC
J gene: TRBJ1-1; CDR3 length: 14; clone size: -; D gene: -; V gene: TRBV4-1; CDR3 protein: CASSPQWGDTEAFF; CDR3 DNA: TGCGCCAGCAGCCCTCAATGGGGGGACACTGAAGCTTTCTTT
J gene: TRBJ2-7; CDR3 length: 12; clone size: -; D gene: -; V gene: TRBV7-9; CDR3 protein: CASEGENYEQYF; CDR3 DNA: TGTGCCAGCGAGGGGGAAAACTACGAGCAGTACTTC
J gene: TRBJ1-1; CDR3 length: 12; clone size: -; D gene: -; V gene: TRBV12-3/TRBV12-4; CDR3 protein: CASRGLVTEAFF; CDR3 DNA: TGTGCCAGCAGGGGACTAGTCACTGAAGCTTTCTTT
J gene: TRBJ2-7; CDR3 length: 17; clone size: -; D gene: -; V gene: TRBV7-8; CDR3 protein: CASSHRGGTPITYEQYF; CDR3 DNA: TGTGCCAGCAGCCACAGGGGGGGGACTCCCATTACCTACGAGCAGTACTTC
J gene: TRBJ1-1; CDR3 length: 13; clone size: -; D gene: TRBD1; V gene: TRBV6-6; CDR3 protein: CASIGQGATEAFF; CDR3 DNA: TGTGCCAGCATTGGACAGGGGGCTACTGAAGCTTTCTTT
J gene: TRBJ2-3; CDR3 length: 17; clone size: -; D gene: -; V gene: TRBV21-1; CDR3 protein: CASSKSVLAGSTDTQYF; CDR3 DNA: TGTGCCAGCAGCAAAAGTGTACTAGCGGGGAGCACAGATACGCAGTATTTT
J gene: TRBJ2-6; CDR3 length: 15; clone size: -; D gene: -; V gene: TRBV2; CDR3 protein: CASSANRAGANVLTF; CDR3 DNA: TGTGCCAGCAGCGCAAACAGGGCTGGGGCCAACGTCCTGACTTTC
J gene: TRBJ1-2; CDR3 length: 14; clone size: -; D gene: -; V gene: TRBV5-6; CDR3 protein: CASTPSRRSYGYTF; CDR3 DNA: TGTGCCAGCACCCCCAGCCGACGGAGCTATGGCTACACCTTC
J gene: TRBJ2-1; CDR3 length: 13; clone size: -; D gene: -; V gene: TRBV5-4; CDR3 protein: CASSSGAGDEQFF; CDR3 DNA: TGTGCCAGCAGCTCGGGAGCTGGGGATGAGCAGTTCTTC
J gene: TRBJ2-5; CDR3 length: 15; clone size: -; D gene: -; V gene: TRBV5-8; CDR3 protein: CASSRTGSSGQTQYF; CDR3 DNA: TGTGCCAGCAGCCGTACCGGGAGTTCGGGTCAGACCCAGTACTTC
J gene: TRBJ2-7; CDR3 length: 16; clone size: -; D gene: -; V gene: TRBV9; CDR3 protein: CASSVAESRGSDEQYF; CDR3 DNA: TGTGCCAGCAGCGTAGCCGAGAGTAGGGGAAGCGACGAGCAGTACTTC
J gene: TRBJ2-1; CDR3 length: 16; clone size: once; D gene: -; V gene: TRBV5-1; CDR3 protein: CASSSGGAGVFNEQFF; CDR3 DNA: TGCGCCAGCAGCTCCGGTGGGGCAGGGGTCTTCAATGAGCAGTTCTTC
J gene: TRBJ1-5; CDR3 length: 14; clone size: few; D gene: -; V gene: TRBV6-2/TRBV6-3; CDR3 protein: CASSYGGGGQPQHF; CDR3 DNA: TGTGCCAGCAGTTACGGGGGGGGAGGTCAGCCCCAGCATTTT
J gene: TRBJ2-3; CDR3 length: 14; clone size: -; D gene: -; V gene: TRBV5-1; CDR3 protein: CASSLAPGPDTQYF; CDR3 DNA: TGCGCCAGCAGCTTGGCTCCAGGTCCCGATACGCAGTATTTT
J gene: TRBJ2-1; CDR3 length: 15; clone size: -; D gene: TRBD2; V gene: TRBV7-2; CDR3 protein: CASSPSSGRAPEQFF; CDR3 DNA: TGTGCCAGCAGCCCCTCTAGCGGGAGGGCCCCTGAGCAGTTCTTC
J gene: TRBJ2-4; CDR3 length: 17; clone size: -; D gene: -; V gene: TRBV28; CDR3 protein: CASSSPSGTGSKNIQYF; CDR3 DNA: TGTGCCAGCAGTTCCCCTTCGGGTACAGGGTCCAAAAACATTCAGTACTTC
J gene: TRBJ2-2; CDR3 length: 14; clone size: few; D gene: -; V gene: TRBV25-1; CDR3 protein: CASSLIGEAGELFF; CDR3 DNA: TGTGCCAGCAGTCTTATAGGGGAGGCCGGGGAGCTGTTTTTT
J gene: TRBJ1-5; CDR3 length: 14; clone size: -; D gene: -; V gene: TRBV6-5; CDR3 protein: CASRPSGGGQPQHF; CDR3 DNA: TGTGCCAGCAGGCCTTCGGGGGGCGGGCAGCCCCAGCATTTT
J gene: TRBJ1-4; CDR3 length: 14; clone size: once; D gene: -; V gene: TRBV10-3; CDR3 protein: CAIAPSGRQEKLFF; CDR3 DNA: TGTGCCATCGCCCCGTCGGGGAGGCAGGAAAAACTGTTTTTT
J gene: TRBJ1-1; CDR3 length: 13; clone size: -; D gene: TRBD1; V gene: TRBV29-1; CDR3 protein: CSAEPGQGIGAFF; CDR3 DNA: TGCAGCGCTGAACCGGGACAGGGGATTGGGGCTTTCTTT
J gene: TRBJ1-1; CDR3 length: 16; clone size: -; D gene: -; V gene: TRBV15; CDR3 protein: CATSRDLLRGTDEAFF; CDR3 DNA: TGTGCCACCAGCAGAGATCTGTTGCGGGGGACTGACGAAGCTTTCTTT
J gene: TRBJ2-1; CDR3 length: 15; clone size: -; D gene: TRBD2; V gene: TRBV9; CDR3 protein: CASTPGGGNYNEQFF; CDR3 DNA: TGTGCCAGCACCCCGGGGGGGGGCAACTACAATGAGCAGTTCTTC
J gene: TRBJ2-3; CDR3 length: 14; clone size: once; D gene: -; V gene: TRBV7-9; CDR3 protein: CASSPRTHTDTQYF; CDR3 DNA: TGTGCCAGCAGCCCCCGGACTCACACAGATACGCAGTATTTT
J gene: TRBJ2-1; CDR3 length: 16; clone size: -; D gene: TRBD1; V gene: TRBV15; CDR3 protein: CATSRGTGGFGSEQFF; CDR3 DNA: TGTGCCACCAGCAGAGGGACAGGGGGATTTGGTAGTGAGCAGTTCTTC
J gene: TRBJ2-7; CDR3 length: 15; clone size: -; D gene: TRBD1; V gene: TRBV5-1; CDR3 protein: CASSLAPGQTYEQYF; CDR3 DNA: TGCGCCAGCAGCTTGGCTCCGGGACAGACCTACGAGCAGTACTTC
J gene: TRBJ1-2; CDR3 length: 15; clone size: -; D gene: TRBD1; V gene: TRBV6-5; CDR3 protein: CASSYVDRGGYGYTF; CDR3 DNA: TGTGCCAGCAGTTACGTAGACAGGGGCGGCTATGGCTACACCTTC
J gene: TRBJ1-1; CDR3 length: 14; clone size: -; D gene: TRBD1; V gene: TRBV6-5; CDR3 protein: CASTPRQGRTEAFF; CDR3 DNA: TGTGCCAGCACCCCGAGACAGGGACGGACTGAAGCTTTCTTT
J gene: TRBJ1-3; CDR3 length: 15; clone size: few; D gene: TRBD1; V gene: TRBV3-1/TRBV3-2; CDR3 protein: CASSLRQGSGNTIYF; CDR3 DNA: TGTGCCAGCAGCCTTAGACAGGGGTCTGGAAACACCATATATTTT
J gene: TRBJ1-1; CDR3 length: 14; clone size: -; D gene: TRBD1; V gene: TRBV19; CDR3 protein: CATFGTGENTEAFF; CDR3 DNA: TGTGCTACCTTTGGGACAGGGGAGAACACTGAAGCTTTCTTT
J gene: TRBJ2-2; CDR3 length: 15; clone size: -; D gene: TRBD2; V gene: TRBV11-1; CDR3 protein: CASSFLAGVRGELFF; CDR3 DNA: TGTGCCAGCAGCTTCTTAGCGGGAGTTCGCGGGGAGCTGTTTTTT
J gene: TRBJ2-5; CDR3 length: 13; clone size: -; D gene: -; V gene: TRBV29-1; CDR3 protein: CSVQGQGLETQYF; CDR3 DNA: TGCAGCGTTCAAGGGCAGGGCCTGGAGACCCAGTACTTC
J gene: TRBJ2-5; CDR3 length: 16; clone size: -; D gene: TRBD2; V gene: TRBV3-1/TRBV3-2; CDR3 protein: CASSQGASGRAETQYF; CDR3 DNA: TGTGCCAGCAGCCAAGGGGCTAGCGGGAGGGCGGAGACCCAGTACTTC
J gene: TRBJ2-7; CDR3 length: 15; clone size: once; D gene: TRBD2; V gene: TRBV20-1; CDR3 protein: CSASSPAGGDYEQYF; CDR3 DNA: TGCAGTGCTAGTTCCCCCGCCGGGGGGGACTACGAGCAGTACTTC
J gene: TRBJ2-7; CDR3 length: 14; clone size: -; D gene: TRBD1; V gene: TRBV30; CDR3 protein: CAWSAGTAPYEQYF; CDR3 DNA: TGTGCCTGGAGCGCCGGGACAGCGCCCTACGAGCAGTACTTC
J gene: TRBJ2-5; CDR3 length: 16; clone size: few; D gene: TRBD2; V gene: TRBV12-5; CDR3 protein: CASGFPAGALGETQYF; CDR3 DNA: TGTGCTAGTGGTTTCCCAGCGGGGGCCCTGGGAGAGACCCAGTACTTC
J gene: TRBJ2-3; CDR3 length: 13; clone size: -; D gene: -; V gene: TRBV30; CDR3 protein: CAWTVSSTDTQYF; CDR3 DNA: TGTGCCTGGACGGTATCTAGCACAGATACGCAGTATTTT
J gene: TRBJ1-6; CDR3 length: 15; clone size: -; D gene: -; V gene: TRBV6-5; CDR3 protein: CASRLDFSGNSPLHF; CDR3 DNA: TGTGCCAGCAGATTGGACTTCTCCGGCAATTCACCCCTCCACTTT
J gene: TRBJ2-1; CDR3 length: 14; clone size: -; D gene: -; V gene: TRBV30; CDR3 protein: CAWSVGGGRGEQFF; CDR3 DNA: TGTGCCTGGAGTGTCGGGGGAGGTCGCGGTGAGCAGTTCTTC
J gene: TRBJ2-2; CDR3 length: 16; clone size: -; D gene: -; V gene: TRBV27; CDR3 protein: CASSLLAGRNTGELFF; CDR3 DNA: TGTGCCAGCAGTTTGCTGGCAGGGCGGAACACCGGGGAGCTGTTTTTT
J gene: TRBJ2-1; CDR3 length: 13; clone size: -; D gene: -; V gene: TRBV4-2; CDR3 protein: CASSQEARGEQFF; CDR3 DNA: TGTGCCAGCAGCCAAGAGGCCAGGGGTGAGCAGTTCTTC
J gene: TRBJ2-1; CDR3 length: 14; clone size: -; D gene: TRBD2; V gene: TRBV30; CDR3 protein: CAWSVRGGRTEQFF; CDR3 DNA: TGTGCCTGGAGTGTACGGGGGGGTAGGACTGAGCAGTTCTTC
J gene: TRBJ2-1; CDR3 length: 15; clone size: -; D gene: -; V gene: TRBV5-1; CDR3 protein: CASSLGGAGYNEQFF; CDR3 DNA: TGCGCCAGCAGCTTGGGAGGCGCCGGGTACAATGAGCAGTTCTTC
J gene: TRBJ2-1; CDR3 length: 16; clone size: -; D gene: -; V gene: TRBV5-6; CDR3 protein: CASSLAVTPSRNEQFF; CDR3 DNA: TGTGCCAGCAGCTTGGCCGTGACCCCTAGTAGGAATGAGCAGTTCTTC
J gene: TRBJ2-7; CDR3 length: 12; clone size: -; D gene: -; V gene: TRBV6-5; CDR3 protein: CASSRDSYEQYF; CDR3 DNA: TGTGCCAGCAGCCGCGACTCCTACGAGCAGTACTTC
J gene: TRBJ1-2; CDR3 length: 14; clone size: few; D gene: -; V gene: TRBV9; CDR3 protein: CASSVGRGDYGYTF; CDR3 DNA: TGTGCCAGCAGCGTAGGGCGGGGCGACTATGGCTACACCTTC